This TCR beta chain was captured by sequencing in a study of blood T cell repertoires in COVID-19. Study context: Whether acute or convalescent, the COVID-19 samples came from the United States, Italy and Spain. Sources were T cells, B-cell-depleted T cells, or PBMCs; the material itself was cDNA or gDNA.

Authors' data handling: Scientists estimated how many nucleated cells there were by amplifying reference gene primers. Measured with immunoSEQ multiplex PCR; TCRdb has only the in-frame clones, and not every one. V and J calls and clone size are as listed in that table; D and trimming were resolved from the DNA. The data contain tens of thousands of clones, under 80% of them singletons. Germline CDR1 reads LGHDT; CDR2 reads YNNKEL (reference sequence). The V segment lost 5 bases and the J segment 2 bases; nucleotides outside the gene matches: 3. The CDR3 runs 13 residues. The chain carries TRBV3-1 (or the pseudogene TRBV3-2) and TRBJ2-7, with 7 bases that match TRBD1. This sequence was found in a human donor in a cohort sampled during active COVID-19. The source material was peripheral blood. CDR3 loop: CASSTGTAYEQYF. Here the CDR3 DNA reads TGTGCCAGCAGCACCGGGACAGCCTACGAGCAGTACTTC.